The 18 T cell receptor beta chains below all came from one sample that was sequenced in a study of blood T cell repertoires in COVID-19. TCRdb's table, derived via immunoSEQ multiplex PCR, lists solely in-frame clones and lacks some. The profile covers roughly 69,000 clones, with around 73% appearing a single time and 12% to 15% taken by the ten largest. The specimen was peripheral blood. Receptors originate from a man in his 60s with COVID-19, enrolled during active disease.

The V and J genes are TRBV7-3 and TRBJ2-1, with D hard to call. From germline, CDR1 is SGHTA and CDR2 FQGTGA. With 5 bases removed from V and 9 bases from J, the gap between germline ends came to 14 bases. There are 13 residues in the CDR3. This CDR3 is CASSPQGSSEQFF. CDR3 nucleotide sequence: TGTGCCAGCAGCCCTCAAGGTAGCAGTGAGCAGTTCTTC.

This clone was detected only a few times. The rearrangement uses TRBV3-1 (or the pseudogene TRBV3-2) and TRBJ2-5, with D perhaps TRBD2 (5 bases). The CDR3 length is 15 residues. Germline values: CDR1 LGHDT, CDR2 YNNKEL (reference sequence). V lost 1 base to trimming and J lost 2 bases, with 11 bases between them. The CDR3 region has the DNA TGTGCCAGCAGCCAAGGCCAGCGGAGTCAAGAGACCCAGTACTTC. Protein sequence: CASSQGQRSQETQYF.

This sequence joins TRBV27 and TRBJ2-7; TRBD1 aligns across 9 bases. Trimming took 5 bases from V and 6 from J; bases not matched to a gene: 8. The CDR3 extends over 14 amino acids. Germline assignment: CDR1 MNHEY and CDR2 SMNVEV (reference sequence). CDR3 sequence: CASSDSGTGPEQYF. The CDR3 DNA follows: TGTGCCAGCAGTGATTCCGGGACAGGGCCCGAGCAGTACTTC.

J is TRBJ2-1 and V is TRBV30; 10 positions match TRBD2. V shed 4 bases and J 4 bases; nucleotides not matched to a gene: 13. Germline V lookup: CDR1 GTSNPN, CDR2 SVGIG (reference sequence). The CDR3 is made up of 17 amino acids. CDR3: CAWIGLAGVSAYNEQFF. The DNA of the CDR3 is TGTGCCTGGATCGGGCTAGCGGGAGTATCCGCTTACAATGAGCAGTTCTTC.

The chain uses TRBV2 and TRBJ2-1; the D is unclear. Germline CDR1 is SNHLY and CDR2 is FYNNEI. CDR3 length equals 14 residues. V was pared by 7 bases and J by 1 base, with 11 bases between. The CDR3: CASKVARSYNEQFF. In DNA, the CDR3 is TGTGCCAGCAAGGTAGCACGTTCCTACAATGAGCAGTTCTTC.

This clone was seen a few times. The gene calls are TRBV5-1 and TRBJ1-5; 8 nucleotides align to TRBD1. The germline V gene has CDR1 SGHRS and CDR2 YFSETQ. Trimming at V came to 4 bases and at J to 3 bases, leaving 6 bases not matched to a gene. The length of the CDR3 is 15 residues. CDR3 sequence reads: CASSPRTGNNQPQHF. In nucleotides, the CDR3 is TGCGCCAGCAGCCCGCGGACAGGGAACAATCAGCCCCAGCATTTT.

The chain combines TRBV4-2 with TRBJ2-6; D unclear. The CDR3 has 13 residues. CDR1 and CDR2 (germline): LGHNA, YNFKEQ. Trimming removed 1 base at V and 12 bases at J, with 10 bases between. The CDR3 sequence: CASSQVLRGVLTF. CDR3 bases: TGTGCCAGCAGCCAAGTACTTAGAGGCGTCCTGACTTTC.

This sequence joins TRBV6-5 and TRBJ2-1; tentatively, D is TRBD2 (5 bases). Germline V lookup: CDR1 MNHEY, CDR2 SVGAGI. Trimming removed 7 bases at V and 4 bases at J, with 11 bases between. This CDR3 is 13 amino acids long. CDR3 sequence: CASNLDFYNEQFF. CDR3 DNA sequence: TGTGCCAGCAACTTGGACTTTTACAATGAGCAGTTCTTC.

This clone was detected only once. The V call is TRBV11-3, the J call TRBJ2-1; the match to TRBD1 covers 7 bases. The CDR3 consists of 16 residues. V dropped 0 bases and J dropped 2; count of bases not matched to a gene: 4. Germline CDR1 and CDR2: SGHNT and YENEEA. The CDR3 loop reads CASSLEGTVTYNEQFF. CDR3 bases: TGTGCCAGCAGCTTAGAAGGGACAGTAACCTACAATGAGCAGTTCTTC.

The rearrangement links TRBV4-2 to TRBJ1-5; tentative D call: TRBD1 (6 bases). CDR1 LGHNA and CDR2 YNFKEQ come from the germline V gene. This CDR3 is built from 16 residues. V lost 4 bases and J 3 bases, leaving 16 bases between the germline ends. CDR3 nucleotide sequence: TGTGCCAGCAGCCCTGGGGGGGCAGGGATCAATCAGCCCCAGCATTTT. Translated: CASSPGGAGINQPQHF.

This chain uses TRBV28 with TRBJ1-2; no firm D call. Germline V gene sequence: CDR1 MDHEN, CDR2 SYDVKM. The V gene lost 3 bases and the J gene lost 2 bases, with 7 bases spanning the gap. This CDR3 has 13 amino acids. The chain's CDR3 is CASSFGQNYGYTF. CDR3 nucleotide sequence: TGTGCCAGCAGTTTTGGGCAGAACTATGGCTACACCTTC.

In the case of this clone: The same CDR3 also results from other DNA sequences found in this sample. The chain has TRBV7-3 and TRBJ1-4; tentatively, D is TRBD1 (5 bases). The germline gives CDR1 SGHTA, CDR2 FQGTGA. The V and J ends lost 5 bases and 7 bases respectively, with 11 bases between them. The CDR3 covers 13 residues. CDR3 sequence reads: CASSQGEGEKLFF. In nucleotides, the CDR3 is TGTGCCAGCAGCCAAGGGGAGGGTGAAAAACTGTTTTTT.

The genes are TRBV6-5 and TRBJ1-3; tentatively, D is TRBD1 (5 bases). Per the germline V gene, CDR1 is MNHEY and CDR2 is SVGAGI. The CDR3 runs to 16 residues. The ends were cut back, 0 bases at V and 2 bases at J, with 11 bases in the middle. CDR3 sequence: CASSYSGQSAGNTIYF. CDR3 coding DNA: TGTGCCAGCAGTTACTCGGGGCAAAGCGCTGGAAACACCATATATTTT.

This chain joins TRBV5-1 and TRBJ2-7; D not resolved. The CDR3 loop spans 13 amino acids. V gave up 0 bases and J gave up 2 bases, with 6 bases separating them. Germline-derived CDR1 and CDR2 are SGHRS and YFSETQ. The CDR3 region has the DNA TGCGCCAGCAGCTTGGAGAGAGCCTACGAGCAGTACTTC. This translates into CASSLERAYEQYF.

This clone was recorded a few times. The chain employs TRBV6-5 and TRBJ2-7; no firm D call. Germline CDR1 is MNHEY and CDR2 is SVGAGI. The germline V and J ends were trimmed by 5 bases and 6 bases, with 11 bases remaining between them. This CDR3 spans 12 amino acids. CDR3 sequence (DNA): TGTGCCAGCAGTAGAATTAGGAGCGAGCAGTACTTC. Translation: CASSRIRSEQYF.

The chain carries TRBV5-4 and TRBJ2-7; TRBD2 might be the D (5 bases). Looked up from germline, CDR1 is SGHNT and CDR2 is YYREEE (reference sequence). V lost 3 bases and J lost 2, with 15 bases in between. CDR3 length equals 15 residues. The CDR3, as DNA: TGTGCCAGCAGCTACCCGGGATCGAGGACCTACGAGCAGTACTTC. This encodes CASSYPGSRTYEQYF. Full variable domain (remainder filled in from reference TRBV5-4 and TRBJ2-7): ETGVTQSPTHLIKTRGQQVTLRCSSQSGHNTVSWYQQALGQGPQFIFQYYREEENGRGNFPPRFSGLQFPNYSSELNVNALELDDSALYLCASSYPGSRTYEQYFGPGTRLTVT.

The J gene is TRBJ1-1, the V gene TRBV24-1; a possible D gene is TRBD1 (6 bases). CDR3 size: 16 residues. Germline-derived CDR1 and CDR2 are KGHDR and SFDVKD. V was clipped by 2 bases and J by 1 base, with 13 bases between them. This CDR3 is CATSDSRRGANTEAFF. CDR3 bases: TGTGCCACCAGTGATTCACGGCGGGGGGCGAACACTGAAGCTTTCTTT.

The rearrangement links TRBV29-1 to TRBJ2-3; 7 bases agree with TRBD1. After removal of 7 bases from V and 4 bases from J, the junction contained 5 bases not matched to a gene. This CDR3 is 12 amino acids long. CDR1 is SQVTM, CDR2 ANQGSEA, per germline. The CDR3 protein is CSARQGADTQYF. For the CDR3, the DNA is TGCAGCGCGCGACAGGGAGCAGATACGCAGTATTTT.